The rows below give T cell receptor beta chains drawn from one sample of a study of identical twins' blood T cells. TCRdb fed the 5' RACE reads into MiXCR, producing one record per CDR3 protein. The table shows 350,000 to 400,000 distinct CDR3 sequences, with over 25% occurring only once. Specimen: PBMCs. The receptor source for this set is a woman aged 18-55 years in good health. Each CDR3 is given with its conserved first and last residue. The D gene is left open where the match is weak. Clone size is not always given. Where it is, it says once, few, many or a class for expanded clones.

NA,TRBJ1-5,TRBV27,few,CASSLGTTSNQPQHF,TGTGCCAGCAGTCTTGGGACAACGAGCAATCAGCCCCAGCATTTT
TRBD1,TRBJ1-5,TRBV19,NA,CASRGTAINQPQHF,TGTGCCAGTAGGGGGACAGCGATCAATCAGCCCCAGCATTTT
NA,TRBJ1-6,TRBV5-5,few,CASSLSPSYNSPLHF,TGTGCCAGCAGCTTGAGTCCCTCCTATAATTCACCCCTCCACTTT
TRBD1,TRBJ1-3,TRBV10-3,NA,CAISPSGTDRNTIYF,TGTGCCATCAGTCCGTCCGGGACAGATCGAAACACCATATATTTT
NA,TRBJ1-2,TRBV5-1,NA,CASSFGQGSYYGYTF,TGCGCCAGCAGTTTCGGACAAGGGTCTTACTATGGCTACACCTTC
NA,TRBJ1-6,TRBV4-1,NA,CASSLLNYNSPLHF,TGCGCCAGCTCATTACTCAACTATAATTCACCCCTCCACTTT
NA,TRBJ1-5,TRBV16,NA,CASSQSGPNYSNQPQHF,TGTGCCAGCAGCCAATCGGGGCCTAATTATAGCAATCAGCCCCAGCATTTT
TRBD1,TRBJ1-6,TRBV20-1,NA,CSALTGESNNSPLHF,TGCAGTGCTCTGACAGGGGAAAGTAATAATTCACCCCTCCACTTT
NA,TRBJ2-7,TRBV4-3,NA,CASSQESSPLTYEQYF,TGCGCCAGCAGCCAAGAAAGCAGCCCGTTAACCTACGAGCAGTACTTC
NA,TRBJ1-3,TRBV20-1,NA,CSARDPLDTIYF,TGCAGTGCTAGAGATCCCCTGGACACCATATATTTT
TRBD2,TRBJ2-2,TRBV5-5,NA,CASSLLPAGGSGELFF,TGTGCCAGCAGCTTGTTACCAGCGGGAGGCTCCGGGGAGCTGTTTTTT
NA,TRBJ2-1,TRBV20-1,NA,CSARRQHGEQFF,TGCAGTGCTAGAAGGCAGCATGGTGAGCAGTTCTTC
TRBD1,TRBJ2-1,TRBV9,NA,CASSEGTGPYNEQFF,TGTGCCAGCAGCGAAGGGACAGGGCCGTACAATGAGCAGTTCTTC
TRBD1,TRBJ1-1,TRBV28,NA,CPSSFGTGGYTEAFF,TGTCCCAGCAGTTTCGGGACAGGGGGCTACACTGAAGCTTTCTTT